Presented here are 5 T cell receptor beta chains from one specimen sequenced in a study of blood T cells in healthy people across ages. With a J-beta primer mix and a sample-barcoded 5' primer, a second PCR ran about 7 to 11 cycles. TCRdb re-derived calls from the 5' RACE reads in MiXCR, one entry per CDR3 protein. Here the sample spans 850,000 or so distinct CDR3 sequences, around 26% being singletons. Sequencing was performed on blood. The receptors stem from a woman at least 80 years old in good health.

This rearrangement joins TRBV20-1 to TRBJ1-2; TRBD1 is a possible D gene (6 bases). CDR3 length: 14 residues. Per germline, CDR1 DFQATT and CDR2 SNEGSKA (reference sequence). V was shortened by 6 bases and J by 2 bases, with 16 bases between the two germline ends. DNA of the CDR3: TGCAGTGCCCCCGGTGGAGGGGGGAACTATGGCTACACCTTC. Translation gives CSAPGGGGNYGYTF.

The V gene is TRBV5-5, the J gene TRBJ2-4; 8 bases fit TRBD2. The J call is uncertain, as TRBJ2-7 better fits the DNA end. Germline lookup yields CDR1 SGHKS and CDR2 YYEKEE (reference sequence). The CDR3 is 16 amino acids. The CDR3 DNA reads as TGTGCCAGCAGGCCTGGACTTAGCGGGACAACCTACGAGCAGTACTTC. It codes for CASRPGLSGTTYEQYF.

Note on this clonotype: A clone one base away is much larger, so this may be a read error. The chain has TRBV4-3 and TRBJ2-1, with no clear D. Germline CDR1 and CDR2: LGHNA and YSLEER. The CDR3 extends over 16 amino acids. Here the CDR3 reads CTSSRSPQDQYNEQFF. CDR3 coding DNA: TGCACCAGCAGCCGGTCTCCCCAGGACCAATACAATGAGCAGTTCTTC.

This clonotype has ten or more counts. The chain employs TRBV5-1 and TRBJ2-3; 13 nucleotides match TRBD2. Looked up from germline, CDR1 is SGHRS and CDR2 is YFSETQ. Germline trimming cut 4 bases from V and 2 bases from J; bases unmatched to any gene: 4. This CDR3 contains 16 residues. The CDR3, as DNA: TGCGCCAGCAGCGCGGGACTAGCGGGGACCACAGATACGCAGTATTTT. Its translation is CASSAGLAGTTDTQYF.

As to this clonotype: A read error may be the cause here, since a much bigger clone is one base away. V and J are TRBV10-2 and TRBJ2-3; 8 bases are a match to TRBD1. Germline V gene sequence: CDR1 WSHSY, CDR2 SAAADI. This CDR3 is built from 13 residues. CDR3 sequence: CAIRTGSTDTRYF. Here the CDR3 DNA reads TGCGCCATACGGACAGGGAGTACAGATACGCGGTATTTT.